This passage covers 15 T cell receptor beta chains from one sample sequenced in a study of blood T cells in healthy people across ages. The second PCR ran 7 to 11 cycles with a sample-barcoded 5' primer and J-beta primers. A single record per CDR3 protein comes from TCRdb applying MiXCR to the 5' RACE reads. The sample includes 1.8 million or so distinct CDR3 sequences, roughly 43% of them seen just once. Specimen: blood. Every receptor here comes from a human donor in good health.

The J gene is TRBJ2-1, the V gene TRBV7-3, with 7 bases identical to TRBD2. Germline loops: CDR1 SGHTA, CDR2 FQGTGA. V dropped 3 bases and J dropped 9; count of bases not matched to a gene: 2. The CDR3 covers 12 residues. CDR3 sequence: CASSFREGEQFF. Here the CDR3 DNA reads TGTGCCAGCAGCTTCAGGGAGGGTGAGCAGTTCTTC.

The V gene is TRBV7-9, the J gene TRBJ2-7; possible D gene TRBD2, 6 bases. There are 17 residues in the CDR3. Trimming took 5 bases from V and 7 from J, leaving 27 bases between them. Per germline, CDR1 SEHNR and CDR2 FQNEAQ (reference sequence). CDR3 in amino acids: CASSGRVGGVGYNEQYF. CDR3 nucleotides: TGTGCCAGCAGCGGCAGGGTTGGCGGGGTCGGCTACAATGAGCAGTACTTC.

The chain employs TRBV6-5 and TRBJ2-6; D is uncertain. Per germline, CDR1 MNHEY and CDR2 SVGAGI. This CDR3 comprises 14 residues. V lost 10 bases and J lost 0, with 10 bases in between. CDR3 in DNA: TGTGCCACACATAGGTCCTCTGGGGCCAACGTCCTGACTTTC. It yields the protein CATHRSSGANVLTF.

This chain links TRBV25-1 with TRBJ2-1; the match to TRBD2 covers 8 bases. V lost 1 base, J lost 3 bases, and 11 bases stayed unmatched. The V gene's germline CDR1 is MGHDK and CDR2 SYGVNS. The CDR3 runs 18 residues. DNA for the CDR3: TGTGCCAGCAGTGAATCGATGGGGCCCGGGGGGGTCTACAATGAGCAGTTCTTC. It translates to CASSESMGPGGVYNEQFF.

This clonotype showed up many times. The CDR3 DNA sequence: TGCGCCAGCAGCCAATCGACAGGGAGCTCCTACAATGAGCAGTTCTTC. This codes for CASSQSTGSSYNEQFF. The rearrangement uses TRBV4-3 and TRBJ2-1; 7 bases agree with TRBD1. Germline values: CDR1 LGHNA, CDR2 YSLEER. The CDR3 totals 16 residues. With 2 bases clipped from V and 0 bases from J, the junction kept 4 bases outside the gene matches.

This chain connects TRBV11-2 to TRBJ2-7; TRBD1 matches 7 bases. Germline V gene data show CDR1 as SGHAT and CDR2 as FQNNGV. V lost 5 bases, J lost 3 bases, and 10 bases stayed unmatched. This CDR3 region has 15 residues. CDR3 sequence reads: CASSPEGQIFYEQYF. For the CDR3, the DNA is TGTGCCAGCAGCCCTGAGGGACAGATTTTCTACGAGCAGTACTTC.

This clonotype has more than one count but fewer than ten. The V and J genes are TRBV27 and TRBJ2-5; D is perhaps TRBD2 (6 bases). The CDR3 runs 13 residues. CDR1 and CDR2 (germline): MNHEY, SMNVEV (reference sequence). V shed 5 bases and J shed 5 bases, with 12 bases lying between them. DNA of the CDR3: TGTGCCAGCAGTCTGACTAGTATCGAGACCCAGTACTTC. It is translated as CASSLTSIETQYF.

The chain employs TRBV10-2 and TRBJ1-2; D not certain. With 1 base removed from V and 10 bases from J, the gap between germline ends came to 13 bases. CDR3 length: 13 residues. Germline V gives CDR1 WSHSY, CDR2 SAAADI. CDR3 coding DNA: TGCGCCAGCAGTGAGTTTCTTCGGGTATTCTACACCTTC. It yields the protein CASSEFLRVFYTF.

This clonotype occurred a few times. This CDR3 is CSVSQGGQGNQPQHF. The CDR3 DNA follows: TGCAGTGTATCGCAAGGAGGGCAAGGCAATCAGCCCCAGCATTTT. This sequence joins TRBV20-1 and TRBJ1-5; no definite D call. In germline, CDR1 is DFQATT, CDR2 SNEGSKA (reference sequence). V lost 7 bases and J 2 bases, leaving 18 bases between the germline ends. This CDR3 region has 15 residues.

The V and J genes are TRBV12-3 or TRBV12-4 and TRBJ2-3; D perhaps matches TRBD1 (6 bases). V gave up 6 bases and J gave up 8 bases, with 12 bases separating them. This CDR3 region has 12 residues. This CDR3 reads CASRPGQRTQYF. DNA of the CDR3: TGTGCCAGCAGACCTGGACAGCGTACGCAGTATTTT.

V and J are TRBV9 and TRBJ2-6; D possibly corresponds to TRBD2 (5 bases). V was clipped by 0 bases and J by 7 bases, with 8 bases between them. This CDR3 comprises 14 residues. From germline, CDR1 is SGDLS and CDR2 YYNGEE. In DNA form, the CDR3 reads TGTGCCAGCAGCGTAGATGAGGGAGCCAACGTCCTGACTTTC. Amino acid sequence: CASSVDEGANVLTF.

This clonotype was detected a few times. V gene TRBV20-1 combines with J gene TRBJ2-3; D gene ambiguous. The germline gives CDR1 DFQATT, CDR2 SNEGSKA (reference sequence). The CDR3 loop spans 17 amino acids. V gave up 4 bases and J gave up 6 bases, with 26 bases separating them. The CDR3 nucleotides are TGCAGTGCTAAATTGCCCCCTGGACGTGAAGCATGGGATACGCAGTATTTT. Protein product: CSAKLPPGREAWDTQYF.

This clonotype was seen only a few times. The chain links TRBV12-3 or TRBV12-4 to TRBJ1-1; TRBD1 is a possible D gene (5 bases). CDR3 length equals 18 residues. V lost 3 bases and J lost 0, with 20 bases in between. The CDR3: CASSFVTEGSPMNTEAFF. The CDR3 bases are TGTGCCAGCAGTTTTGTGACAGAGGGAAGCCCCATGAACACTGAAGCTTTCTTT.

The chain joins TRBV29-1 to TRBJ2-5; 12 bases are a match to TRBD2. V gave up 5 bases and J gave up 3 bases; unmatched junction bases: 4. The CDR3 runs 14 residues. Germline-derived CDR1 and CDR2 are SQVTM and ANQGSEA. CDR3 sequence: CSVLSSGGEETQYF. The CDR3 region has the DNA TGCAGCGTTTTGTCTAGCGGGGGGGAAGAGACCCAGTACTTC.

The V gene is TRBV20-1, the J gene TRBJ2-3; D gene ambiguous. The CDR3 is 12 residues long. The V end lost 3 bases, the J end lost 4 bases, and 8 bases lay between the germline ends. Germline V gene data show CDR1 as DFQATT and CDR2 as SNEGSKA (reference sequence). The CDR3 DNA sequence: TGCAGTGCTAGTATCTCAGCAGATACGCAGTATTTT. As protein: CSASISADTQYF.